The 9 T cell receptor beta chains below all came from one sample that was sequenced in a study of shared clonotypes between healthy human individuals. The protocol was immunoSEQ multiplex PCR, while the TCRdb copy is restricted to in-frame clones and leaves out a portion. The sample includes 600,000 to 750,000 clones, 72% of them seen just once. Sequencing was done on a sample of memory CD4+ T cells sorted from blood. Subset: CD45RA-negative fraction. The receptors were gathered from a woman in her 30s in good health.

This clone was counted once. The V and J genes are TRBV5-1 and TRBJ1-4; D not certain. CDR3 size: 14 residues. The germline gives CDR1 SGHRS, CDR2 YFSETQ. Trimming pared 4 bases from V and 8 bases from J, leaving 15 bases between. The CDR3 sequence is CASSPSGREEKLFF. The CDR3 DNA sequence: TGCGCCAGCAGCCCGTCTGGGAGGGAGGAAAAACTGTTTTTT.

The rearrangement uses TRBV2 and TRBJ2-5, with D possibly matching TRBD2 (5 bases). Germline V gene data show CDR1 as SNHLY and CDR2 as FYNNEI. Trimming pared 8 bases from V and 7 bases from J, leaving 20 bases between. This CDR3 contains 14 residues. The DNA for the CDR3 is TGTGCCAGCGGCGTGGAGGCCGATCTAGGGACCCAGTACTTC. It encodes CASGVEADLGTQYF.

This clone was seen more than once but under ten times. V gene TRBV25-1 combines with J gene TRBJ1-1; weak D call: TRBD1 (5 bases). Looked up from germline, CDR1 is MGHDK and CDR2 is SYGVNS. V lost 8 bases and J 1 base, leaving 14 bases between the germline ends. The CDR3 consists of 14 residues. The CDR3 reads CASQTTAANTEAFF. CDR3 DNA: TGTGCCAGCCAAACGACAGCGGCGAACACTGAAGCTTTCTTT.

This clone was picked up many times. The V gene is TRBV15, the J gene TRBJ1-2; D call uncertain. The CDR3 covers 12 residues. Between the trimmed V and J ends, which lost 2 bases and 8 bases, there was a span of 9 bases. The germline gives CDR1 LNHNV, CDR2 YYDKDF (reference sequence). The CDR3 sequence: CATSRRGRGYTF. Here the CDR3 DNA reads TGTGCCACCAGCAGACGCGGCCGAGGCTACACCTTC. The entire variable domain, with the rest obtained from reference TRBV15 and TRBJ1-2, is as follows: DAMVIQNPRYQVTQFGKPVTLSCSQTLNHNVMYWYQQKSSQAPKLLFHYYDKDFNNEADTPDNFQSRRPNTSFCFLDIRSPGLGDTAMYLCATSRRGRGYTFGSGTRLTVV.

As for this clone: One end of the junction fails to match germline, which may point to a read error. CDR3 nucleotide sequence: TGTGCCGCCACCGGGACTACGACCGAGGAGCTGTTTTTT. Encoded protein: CAATGTTTEELFF. The chain uses TRBV18 and TRBJ2-2, with 7 bases fitting TRBD2. Germline values: CDR1 KGHSH, CDR2 LQKENI. This CDR3 has 13 residues.

The chain recombines TRBV5-5 with TRBJ2-2, with a tentative D call TRBD2 (5 bases). Trimming took 2 bases from V and 7 from J, leaving 15 bases between them. Germline CDR1 is SGHKS and CDR2 is YYEKEE (reference sequence). The CDR3 contains 15 residues. The CDR3 coding sequence is TGTGCCAGCAGCTTATTTGTGGGAGTGGGCGGGGAGCTGTTTTTT. This encodes CASSLFVGVGGELFF.

Turning to this clone: Other nucleotide sequences in the sample specify the same CDR3. This chain uses TRBV28 with TRBJ1-2, with D tentatively TRBD1 (5 bases). The germline gives CDR1 MDHEN, CDR2 SYDVKM. This CDR3 has 14 amino acids. V was cut by 2 bases and J by 2 bases, with 9 bases left in between. CDR3 nucleotides: TGTGCCAGCAGTTTAACGCGGGGGAACTATGGCTACACCTTC. Translating gives CASSLTRGNYGYTF.

The CDR3 spells CASSGLLSGSYEQYF. The DNA of the CDR3 is TGTGCCAGCAGTGGTTTGTTGAGCGGGAGCTACGAGCAGTACTTC. The chain joins TRBV2 to TRBJ2-7; 8 bases are shared with TRBD2. The V segment lost 4 bases and the J segment 3 bases; nucleotides outside the gene matches: 8. CDR1 and CDR2 from the germline V gene are SNHLY and FYNNEI. CDR3 length: 15 amino acids. The variable domain in full, with the rest retrieved from reference TRBV2 and TRBJ2-7, is EPEVTQTPSHQVTQMGQEVILRCVPISNHLYFYWYRQILGQKVEFLVSFYNNEISEKSEIFDDQFSVERPDGSNFTLKIRSTKLEDSAMYFCASSGLLSGSYEQYFGPGTRLTVT.

This clone came up once. Here the CDR3 DNA reads TGTGCCAGCAGCGGCGGGCTAGCGGGAGTCTACGAGCAGTACTTC. Its translation: CASSGGLAGVYEQYF. This chain joins TRBV9 and TRBJ2-7; 10 bases are a match to TRBD2. CDR3 length equals 15 residues. Losses at the gene ends were 3 bases for V and 3 bases for J; bases not matched to a gene: 6. Per germline, CDR1 SGDLS and CDR2 YYNGEE. The whole variable domain, filled in from reference TRBV9 and TRBJ2-7, reads DSGVTQTPKHLITATGQRVTLRCSPRSGDLSVYWYQQSLDQGLQFLIQYYNGEERAKGNILERFSAQQFPDLHSELNLSSLELGDSALYFCASSGGLAGVYEQYFGPGTRLTVT.